Listed below are T cell receptor beta chains from one sample, sequenced in a study of cytomegalovirus exposure and HLA in healthy donors. Profiled with immunoSEQ multiplex PCR; TCRdb holds only in-frame clones, not every one. The sample consists of tens of thousands of clones, 86% of them appearing once. What was sequenced was PBMCs. These receptors were obtained from a man aged 25 to 40 in good health and CMV-seropositive. Both conserved end residues are part of each CDR3. D genes are given only for firm matches.

V: TRBV19; J: TRBJ2-1; D: TRBD2; CDR3: CASSTRTSGYYNEQFF
V: TRBV29-1; J: TRBJ2-1; D: -; CDR3: CSVVSLARINEQFF
V: TRBV6-5; J: TRBJ1-2; D: TRBD1; CDR3: CASSYDRGNYGYTF
V: TRBV30; J: TRBJ2-5; D: TRBD2; CDR3: CAWSVLELAGSGAETQYF
V: TRBV18; J: TRBJ2-4; D: TRBD2; CDR3: CASSPPLAGGKNIQYF
V: TRBV7-9; J: TRBJ2-1; D: TRBD2; CDR3: CASSLGAGGYNEQFF
V: TRBV7-2; J: TRBJ2-5; D: TRBD2; CDR3: CASGSPSSGRSETQYF
V: TRBV7-9; J: TRBJ2-5; D: TRBD2; CDR3: CASSPRLARSEETQYF
V: TRBV20-1; J: TRBJ2-1; D: -; CDR3: CSARYNEQFF
V: TRBV10-1; J: TRBJ2-5; D: TRBD2; CDR3: CASSDPGLAGGGQETQYF
V: TRBV28; J: TRBJ1-2; D: -; CDR3: CASSRGGKGGYTF
V: TRBV9; J: TRBJ2-2; D: TRBD2; CDR3: CASGASGQTNTGELFF
V: TRBV19; J: TRBJ2-3; D: TRBD2; CDR3: CASSTDSGRARHTQYF
V: TRBV6-1; J: TRBJ2-1; D: -; CDR3: CASLRGGDEQFF
V: TRBV10-3; J: TRBJ2-5; D: -; CDR3: CAISVDSGMTETQYF
V: TRBV10-3; J: TRBJ2-6; D: TRBD1; CDR3: CAISDFYPKGGISGANVLTF
V: TRBV7-9; J: TRBJ2-7; D: -; CDR3: CASSLTLTYEQYF
V: TRBV2; J: TRBJ2-3; D: TRBD2; CDR3: CATLLAGSTDTQYF
V: TRBV15; J: TRBJ1-2; D: -; CDR3: CATSRDWAPTRLNYGYTF
V: TRBV19; J: TRBJ2-1; D: -; CDR3: CASSLIAEDPYNEQFF
V: TRBV5-1; J: TRBJ1-3; D: -; CDR3: CASSPERTGARGNTIYF
V: TRBV5-1; J: TRBJ2-1; D: -; CDR3: CASSLESRGKQFF
V: TRBV18; J: TRBJ2-1; D: TRBD2; CDR3: CASSPPREVYNEQFF
V: TRBV6-5; J: TRBJ2-7; D: TRBD1; CDR3: CASSYSQGAGEQYF
V: TRBV28; J: TRBJ2-7; D: TRBD2; CDR3: CASSSGTTGLGQYF
V: TRBV28; J: TRBJ1-5; D: TRBD1; CDR3: CASLYPTGNQPQHF
V: TRBV5-5; J: TRBJ1-4; D: TRBD1; CDR3: CASSYGQATNEKLFF
V: TRBV6-1; J: TRBJ2-4; D: -; CDR3: CASSELGGHIQYF
V: TRBV6-6; J: TRBJ2-5; D: TRBD2; CDR3: CASEGTSGSETQYF
V: TRBV15; J: TRBJ2-5; D: TRBD1; CDR3: CATSRDGQGGETQYF
V: TRBV6-1; J: TRBJ2-1; D: -; CDR3: CASSTAPYYNEQFF
V: TRBV15; J: TRBJ2-3; D: TRBD1; CDR3: CATSRAPGQGGDTQYF
V: TRBV4-1; J: TRBJ2-1; D: TRBD1; CDR3: CASSQPGQNNEQFF
V: TRBV5-1; J: TRBJ2-5; D: -; CDR3: CASSPGGTGETQYF
V: TRBV10-3; J: TRBJ2-2; D: TRBD1; CDR3: CAISKDRVDGELFF
V: TRBV27; J: TRBJ2-1; D: TRBD2; CDR3: CASSVGLAGYNEQFF
V: TRBV7-2; J: TRBJ1-2; D: TRBD1; CDR3: CASSNDGQGIYGYTF
V: TRBV4-1; J: TRBJ2-7; D: TRBD1; CDR3: CASSHGTGFYEQYF
V: TRBV5-5; J: TRBJ2-7; D: TRBD2; CDR3: CASSLGTSGYSYEQYF
V: TRBV7-6; J: TRBJ2-1; D: -; CDR3: CASSTPGLSPYEQFF
V: TRBV28; J: TRBJ2-7; D: TRBD2; CDR3: CASSPGGTKSYEQYF
V: TRBV27; J: TRBJ2-7; D: TRBD2; CDR3: CASSVGTSGSKTYEQYF
V: TRBV10-1; J: TRBJ2-7; D: TRBD2; CDR3: CATSGTSGRGGEQYF
V: TRBV5-1; J: TRBJ2-1; D: TRBD1; CDR3: CASSLGQGVSYNEQFF